This T cell receptor (beta chain) is drawn from a study of cytomegalovirus exposure and HLA in healthy donors. Worth noting for this clone: Its antigen is not known.

V gave up 6 bases and J gave up 16 bases; unmatched junction bases: 12. Germline CDR1 is SNHLY and CDR2 is FYNNEI. The CDR3 totals 12 residues. Study-wide results and caveats: Earlier analysis yielded a pattern in which most TCR beta V segments were productive about 87% or about 30% of the time.

A multiplex PCR was run with 60 Vbeta primers and 13 Jbeta primers. The repertoire was sequenced with immunoSEQ multiplex PCR; TCRdb's copy has only in-frame clones and lacks some. The sample consists of fewer than 250,000 clones, roughly four fifths of them appearing once. V usage is TRBV2 and J usage is TRBJ2-1; 7 nucleotides line up with TRBD2. The clonotype originates from a woman aged 25 to 45 in good health and CMV-seropositive. The sample was PBMCs. CDR3 bases: TGTGCCAGCAGGACCTTGGCGGGAGAGGAATTCTTC. Amino acids: CASRTLAGEEFF.